One sample yielded the 21 T cell receptor beta chains listed below, sequenced in a study of breast tumors, draining lymph nodes, adjacent tissues. Axillary draining lymph nodes of breast cancer patients supplied the node samples. One entry per CDR3 protein results from TCRdb running MiXCR on the multiplex PCR reads. The repertoire holds under 350,000 distinct CDR3 sequences, with over 30% as singletons. The source material was axillary lymph node tissue. The source of these receptors is a female donor with breast cancer. Some clones in this sample may be carry-over from other donors' samples.

This clonotype was observed many times. J is TRBJ2-7 and V is TRBV11-3; possible D gene TRBD1, 6 bases. Per germline, CDR1 SGHNT and CDR2 YENEEA. This CDR3 has 15 amino acids. Trimming cost V 1 base and J 10 bases, with 20 bases left between them. The CDR3 DNA reads as TGTGCCAGCAGCTTAGCGGGCGCCGGGACAAAGGAACAGTACTTC. Translated, it gives CASSLAGAGTKEQYF.

This clonotype was seen many times. This chain uses TRBV24-1 with TRBJ2-1; 9 nucleotides agree with TRBD1. V shed 5 bases, J shed 6 bases, and the junction held 16 bases outside the gene matches. Germline CDR1 is KGHDR and CDR2 is SFDVKD. The CDR3 totals 18 residues. The CDR3 reads CATSGRGDRDRDLNEQFF. Here the CDR3 DNA reads TGTGCCACCAGTGGAAGAGGGGACCGGGACAGGGACCTCAATGAGCAGTTCTTC.

The chain couples TRBV3-1 to TRBJ2-1, with 9 bases that match TRBD1. Germline V gene lookup returns CDR1 LGHDT and CDR2 YNNKEL (reference sequence). V was clipped by 0 bases and J by 7 bases; unmatched bases: 19. The CDR3 runs to 20 residues. CDR3 residues: CASSQDRDRAGWSANNEQFF. The CDR3, as DNA: TGTGCCAGCAGCCAAGATCGGGACAGGGCCGGGTGGAGCGCAAATAATGAGCAGTTCTTC.

This clonotype was recorded a few times. This may be a read error, as it is one base from a much larger clone. The chain links TRBV11-2 to TRBJ1-3, with TRBD1 as a possible D gene (5 bases). V lost 0 bases to trimming and J lost 5 bases, with 8 bases between them. Germline V gene data show CDR1 as SGHAT and CDR2 as FQNNGV. The CDR3 is 14 residues long. The CDR3 nucleotides read TGTGCCAGCAGCTTAGAACGGGGGAGAAACACCATATATTTT. Translating it yields CASSLERGRNTIYF.

The table lists this clonotype with many counts. The genes are TRBV20-1 and TRBJ2-7; 9 bases are shared with TRBD2. The CDR3 has 17 residues. V shed 3 bases, J shed 3 bases, and the junction held 15 bases outside the gene matches. In germline, CDR1 is DFQATT, CDR2 SNEGSKA (reference sequence). DNA for the CDR3: TGCAGTGCTAGTGGCGGGAGGGGACGTATCTCCCTCTACGAGCAGTACTTC. Its translation: CSASGGRGRISLYEQYF.

This clonotype was recorded at least ten times. The chain has TRBV5-1 and TRBJ2-5; 10 positions agree with TRBD1. Germline lookup yields CDR1 SGHRS and CDR2 YFSETQ. V gave up 3 bases and J gave up 4 bases; unmatched junction bases: 6. The CDR3 extends over 15 amino acids. CDR3 in amino acids: CASSSLRQGAETQYF. The CDR3 nucleotides read TGCGCCAGCAGCTCATTGAGACAGGGGGCAGAGACCCAGTACTTC.

This clonotype was recorded many times. This chain uses TRBV7-2 with TRBJ2-7; D perhaps matches TRBD2 (5 bases). The CDR3 is 14 residues long. In germline, CDR1 is SGHTA, CDR2 FQGNSA. Trimming shortened V by 2 bases and J by 0 bases, and 8 bases separated the two germline ends. DNA of the CDR3: TGTGCCAGCAGCTTAACTAGTCGCTCCTACGAGCAGTACTTC. Translation gives CASSLTSRSYEQYF.

This clonotype was seen a few times. The chain joins TRBV10-1 to TRBJ2-4; D might be TRBD1 (6 bases). The V end lost 4 bases, the J end lost 9 bases, and 13 bases lay between the germline ends. The CDR3 has 13 residues. Germline assignment: CDR1 WNHNN and CDR2 SYGVQD (reference sequence). CDR3 region: CASSGLLGGIQYF. The CDR3 DNA sequence: TGCGCCAGCAGTGGTCTGCTAGGGGGCATTCAGTACTTC.

The chain uses TRBV12-3 or TRBV12-4 and TRBJ2-3; D remains ambiguous. TRBJ1-5 explains the end of the DNA better; the J call may be wrong. The CDR3 totals 13 residues. The CDR3 here is CASSFAGTDTQHF. CDR3 nucleotide sequence: TGTGCCAGCAGTTTCGCTGGCACAGATACGCAGCATTTT.

The chain combines TRBV29-1 with TRBJ2-3; possible D gene TRBD1, 6 bases. Between the trimmed V and J ends, which lost 6 bases and 2 bases, there was a span of 15 bases. This CDR3 comprises 14 residues. The germline CDR1 and CDR2 sequences are SQVTM and ANQGSEA. CDR3 residues: CSVGRTVHTDTQYF. As DNA, the CDR3 is TGCAGCGTAGGTCGGACAGTCCACACAGATACGCAGTATTTT.

Notes on this clonotype: A clone one base away is much larger, so this may be a read error. The chain is built from TRBV5-4 and TRBJ2-7, with D possibly TRBD2 on 6 matching bases. Germline CDR1 is SGHNT and CDR2 is YYREEE (reference sequence). This CDR3 region has 15 residues. The V and J ends lost 4 bases and 6 bases respectively, with 20 bases between them. DNA for the CDR3: TGTGCCAGCAGCCCGTTTCCGGGACGGGGGTTCGAGCAGTACTTC. It yields the protein CASSPFPGRGFEQYF.

Only one count was recorded for this clonotype. The genes are TRBV7-9 and TRBJ2-4, with D uncertain. CDR3 size: 14 residues. Deletions cut 5 bases from V and 2 bases from J, with 10 bases between. The germline gives CDR1 SEHNR, CDR2 FQNEAQ (reference sequence). The CDR3 region has the DNA TGTGCCAGCAGCCTTTGGGGAACCAAAAACATTCAGTACTTC. Protein: CASSLWGTKNIQYF.

Of note for this clonotype: A much larger clone lies a single base off, so this may be a read error. The chain joins TRBV6-2 or TRBV6-3 to TRBJ2-7; D is perhaps TRBD1 or TRBD2 (5 bases each). Germline V gene data show CDR1 as MNHEY and CDR2 as SVGEGT. CDR3 size: 18 residues. V gave up 2 bases and J gave up 4 bases, with 24 bases separating them. The CDR3 nucleotides read TGTGCCAGCAGTTACGCAACCCGAAACAGCGGTGGGGCTTACGAGCAGTACTTC. The encoded protein is CASSYATRNSGGAYEQYF.

This rearrangement joins TRBV4-1 to TRBJ1-5, with 11 bases that match TRBD1. Unmatched junction bases numbered 13, after V lost 0 bases and J lost 6 bases. The CDR3 is made up of 19 amino acids. CDR1 MGHRA and CDR2 YSYEKL come from the germline V gene. The CDR3 sequence is CASSQDRWGQGGDRQPQHF. The CDR3 coding sequence is TGCGCCAGCAGCCAAGATCGTTGGGGACAGGGGGGCGACCGTCAGCCCCAGCATTTT.

The chain recombines TRBV28 with TRBJ2-1, with 14 bases fitting TRBD2. This CDR3 has 13 amino acids. The germline gives CDR1 MDHEN, CDR2 SYDVKM. The CDR3 is CVTGLAGVNEQFF. In nucleotides, the CDR3 is TGTGTTACGGGACTAGCGGGAGTCAATGAGCAGTTCTTC. Full variable domain (outside the CDR3, taken from reference TRBV28 and TRBJ2-1): DVKVTQSSRYLVKRTGEKVFLECVQDMDHENMFWYRQDPGLGLRLIYFSYDVKMKEKGDIPEGYSVSREKKERFSLILESASTNQTSMYLCVTGLAGVNEQFFGPGTRLTVL.

This clonotype was recorded many times. This chain links TRBV9 with TRBJ1-3, with D tentatively TRBD1 (5 bases). V was pared by 3 bases and J by 2 bases, with 15 bases between. Germline V gene lookup returns CDR1 SGDLS and CDR2 YYNGEE. The CDR3 totals 16 residues. The CDR3 loop is CASSDSRAEAGNTIYF. Here the CDR3 DNA reads TGTGCCAGCAGCGATAGCAGGGCGGAGGCTGGAAACACCATATATTTT. Full variable domain (rest looked up from reference TRBV9 and TRBJ1-3): DSGVTQTPKHLITATGQRVTLRCSPRSGDLSVYWYQQSLDQGLQFLIQYYNGEERAKGNILERFSAQQFPDLHSELNLSSLELGDSALYFCASSDSRAEAGNTIYFGEGSWLTVV.

Many counts were recorded for this clonotype. This chain joins TRBV19 and TRBJ1-2; D unclear. Germline lookup yields CDR1 LNHDA and CDR2 SQIVND (reference sequence). CDR3 length equals 15 residues. Trimming left V 0 bases short and J 4 bases short, with 12 bases between. Written as DNA, the CDR3 is TGTGCCAGTAGTATAGAGTTGGGAAAAATCTATGGCTACACCTTC. It is translated as CASSIELGKIYGYTF.

There are many counts of this clonotype. The chain uses TRBV20-1 and TRBJ2-1, with 7 bases that match TRBD1. The germline CDR1 and CDR2 sequences are DFQATT and SNEGSKA (reference sequence). Trimming at V came to 0 bases and at J to 9 bases, leaving 2 bases not matched to a gene. This CDR3 comprises 12 residues. CDR3: CSAREQGVEQFF. DNA for the CDR3: TGCAGTGCTAGAGAGCAGGGGGTTGAGCAGTTCTTC.

This clonotype has a count of ten or more. The chain has TRBV20-1 and TRBJ1-5, with D perhaps TRBD1 (5 bases). The V end lost 0 bases, the J end lost 2 bases, and 11 bases lay between the germline ends. The CDR3 covers 15 residues. The germline gives CDR1 DFQATT, CDR2 SNEGSKA (reference sequence). The CDR3 is CSARDPGQGNQPQHF. CDR3 nucleotides: TGCAGTGCTAGAGACCCAGGGCAGGGCAATCAGCCCCAGCATTTT.

To note about this clonotype: This may be a read error, as it is one base from a much larger clone. The chain couples TRBV11-2 to TRBJ1-2; TRBD1 aligns across 7 bases. The length of the CDR3 is 15 residues. With V trimmed by 4 bases and J by 3 bases, 8 bases remained unmatched. Germline V gene data show CDR1 as SGHAT and CDR2 as FQNNGV. The CDR3 spells CASSSRQGSDYGYTF. As DNA, the CDR3 is TGTGCCAGCAGCTCCCGACAGGGTTCGGACTATGGCTACACCTTC.

There are many counts of this clonotype. J is TRBJ2-1 and V is TRBV11-3, with D maybe TRBD1 (5 bases). Germline CDR1 SGHNT, CDR2 YENEEA. CDR3 length: 16 amino acids. The V and J ends lost 4 bases and 7 bases respectively, with 20 bases between them. CDR3 nucleotides: TGTGCCAGCAGCTCCTGGTCGTTCCCCTACAGGAATGAGCAGTTCTTC. It is translated as CASSSWSFPYRNEQFF. Full variable domain (remainder filled in from reference TRBV11-3 and TRBJ2-1): EAGVVQSPRYKIIEKKQPVAFWCNPISGHNTLYWYLQNLGQGPELLIRYENEEAVDDSQLPKDRFSAERLKGVDSTLKIQPAELGDSAVYLCASSSWSFPYRNEQFFGPGTRLTVL.